What follows are 10 T cell receptor beta chains derived from one specimen sequenced in a study of blood T cell repertoires in COVID-19 (dated by TCRdb to about 2020). Libraries were prepared through the immunoSEQ multiplex PCR assay. TCRdb retrieved this table from immuneACCESS and kept in-frame rearrangements only. Not all clones are present; in checked studies, unresolved V genes account for under half, and no reason is known for the remainder. This sample holds some 140,000 clones; 70% to 80% were observed only once. The ten largest account for 9.5% to 13% of the sample. Sequencing was carried out using peripheral blood. The receptors were sampled from a man in his 60s who had recovered from COVID-19.

The CDR3 nucleotides are TGTGCCAGTAGTATAGACAGGTTGAGAGTCGTAGGCGGGGAGCTGTTTTTT. The encoded protein is CASSIDRLRVVGGELFF. The chain carries TRBV19 and TRBJ2-2, with D hard to call. V was pared by 0 bases and J by 7 bases, with 18 bases between. The germline gives CDR1 LNHDA, CDR2 SQIVND (reference sequence). This CDR3 region has 17 residues. The full variable domain, completed using reference TRBV19 and TRBJ2-2, is DGGITQSPKYLFRKEGQNVTLSCEQNLNHDAMYWYRQDPGQGLRLIYYSQIVNDFQKGDIAEGYSVSREKKESFPLTVTSAQKNPTAFYLCASSIDRLRVVGGELFFGEGSRLTVL.

The V gene is TRBV10-3, the J gene TRBJ1-5; D not resolved. V lost 3 bases and J 5 bases, leaving 8 bases between the germline ends. Germline CDR1 is ENHRY and CDR2 is SYGVKD. This CDR3 comprises 13 residues. CDR3 in DNA: TGTGCCATCAGTGACAGCCGGGATCAGCCCCAGCATTTT. Its protein product is CAISDSRDQPQHF.

As for this clone: At one boundary the junction diverges from the germline segment, which might be a read error. This chain joins TRBV7-9 and TRBJ2-2; the D is unclear. Looked up from germline, CDR1 is SEHNR and CDR2 is FQNEAQ (reference sequence). CDR3 length: 13 residues. The CDR3 DNA follows: TGTGCCAGCACCTTAGGGAACAGCGGGGAGCTGTTTTTT. Translated, it gives CASTLGNSGELFF.

This clone came up a few times. The chain is built from TRBV3-1 (or the pseudogene TRBV3-2) and TRBJ2-3; TRBD2 matches 14 bases. V gave up 2 bases and J gave up 4 bases; unmatched junction bases: 5. CDR1 is LGHDT, CDR2 YNNKEL, per germline (reference sequence). The CDR3 runs 17 residues. The CDR3 sequence is CASSQSGLAGVADTQYF. DNA of the CDR3: TGTGCCAGCAGCCAATCGGGACTAGCGGGAGTGGCAGATACGCAGTATTTT.

This clone occurred once. This sequence joins TRBV7-9 and TRBJ1-4, with D unresolved. Per germline, CDR1 SEHNR and CDR2 FQNEAQ (reference sequence). This CDR3 spans 15 amino acids. V lost 1 base to trimming and J lost 3 bases, with 9 bases between them. CDR3 coding DNA: TGTGCCAGCAGCTTAGGGGCTTCAGCTAATGAAAAACTGTTTTTT. It is translated as CASSLGASANEKLFF.

V gene TRBV6-5 combines with J gene TRBJ1-6, with a weak D call TRBD1 (6 bases). The CDR3 length is 15 residues. Germline V lookup: CDR1 MNHEY, CDR2 SVGAGI. Trimming cost V 4 bases and J 11 bases, with 18 bases left between them. The chain's CDR3 is CASSSPGQPGTPLHF. DNA of the CDR3: TGTGCCAGCAGTTCCCCCGGACAGCCCGGCACACCCCTCCACTTT.

The rearrangement uses TRBV3-1 (or the pseudogene TRBV3-2) and TRBJ2-2; D call uncertain. The CDR3 contains 14 residues. V dropped 1 base and J dropped 4 bases, with 7 bases sitting between them. CDR1 is LGHDT, CDR2 YNNKEL, per germline (reference sequence). The CDR3 DNA is TGTGCCAGCAGCCAAGGCAGGATCACCGGGGAGCTGTTTTTT. It encodes CASSQGRITGELFF.

The gene calls are TRBV28 and TRBJ2-5; TRBD2 aligns across 9 bases. J was trimmed by 2 bases and V by 5 bases; bases with no gene match: 9. The CDR3 totals 16 residues. CDR1 is MDHEN, CDR2 SYDVKM, per germline. CDR3 sequence: CASSAPRGGKQETQYF. Here the CDR3 DNA reads TGTGCCAGCAGTGCCCCGCGGGGGGGCAAGCAAGAGACCCAGTACTTC.

This clone has only one observation. J is TRBJ2-2 and V is TRBV10-3; TRBD2 matches at 11 bases. J was trimmed by 2 bases and V by 6 bases; bases with no gene match: 8. Germline CDR1 reads ENHRY; CDR2 reads SYGVKD. This CDR3 contains 17 residues. The CDR3 region has the DNA TGTGCCATCAGGGATAGCGGGAGGGCCGATAACACCGGGGAGCTGTTTTTT. This translates into CAIRDSGRADNTGELFF.

V usage is TRBV6-5 and J usage is TRBJ1-6; no reliable D call. CDR3 size: 14 residues. V gave up 6 bases and J gave up 6 bases, with 12 bases separating them. Looked up from germline, CDR1 is MNHEY and CDR2 is SVGAGI. This chain's CDR3 is CASRSDGVNSPLHF. In DNA, the CDR3 is TGTGCCAGCAGGTCCGACGGGGTTAATTCACCCCTCCACTTT.